Listed below are T cell receptor beta chains from one sample, sequenced in a study of metastatic and nonmetastatic thyroid tumors. With MiXCR, TCRdb reprocessed the PCR reads. The sample contains just over 20,000 clones, 10% to 15% of which appear only once. The specimen sequenced was blood. The receptor set was obtained from a male donor with papillary thyroid cancer or a benign thyroid nodule (not recorded which). Some clones in this sample may be carry-over from other donors' samples. Each CDR3 is given with its conserved first and last residue. A row's size may be missing; if present it is once, few, many or a size class.

medium-sized,TRBV27,TRBJ1-5,CASSQQGPNQPQHF
many,TRBV4-1,TRBJ2-1,CASSSPSRDSSYNEQFF
medium-sized,TRBV2,TRBJ2-2,CASNQNGLNTGELFF
few,TRBV19,TRBJ2-7,CASSIGEGYEQYF
once,TRBV5-1,TRBJ2-7,CASSYRDDSYEQYF
medium-sized,TRBV28,TRBJ2-7,CASSFHRPSSYEQYF
NA,TRBV11-2,TRBJ2-1,CASSLDGGFYNEQFF
NA,TRBV5-6,TRBJ1-1,CATLSGGLSMNTEAFF
few,TRBV6-1,TRBJ2-2,CASRGQGTANTGELFF
NA,TRBV5-1,TRBJ1-1,CASIQGGDTEAFF
many,TRBV6-1,TRBJ1-4,CASRSEGESEKLFF
many,TRBV28,TRBJ2-6,CASSLPAGAGGANVLTF
many,TRBV27,TRBJ2-3,CASRLVSTDTQYF
NA,TRBV12-3/TRBV12-4,TRBJ2-3,CASSFPTSGTDTQYF
few,TRBV28,TRBJ2-3,CASSLAGGPADTQYF